The present T cell receptor (beta chain) was sequenced within a study of blood T cell repertoires in COVID-19 (dated by TCRdb to 2020 to 2022). For the wider study: The collaborator samples originated in the United States, Italy and Spain and spanned the acute and convalescent phases of COVID-19. A de-identified subject ID, COVID-19 status, age in years and sex were almost always included in the sample metadata. Deeply sampled blood TCRbeta repertoires from subjects exposed to, actively infected with, or recovered from COVID-19 were included in the dataset. The repertoires were released in a freely available public database intended as a resource for research on the immune response to SARS-CoV-2. The samples were drawn from two sources: the first 160 participants of the ongoing ImmuneRACE study, and fewer than 1,500 subjects contributed by 6 global collaborators. The material from the prospective study consisted of cDNA or gDNA derived from T cells, B-cell-depleted T cells, or PBMCs. Where HLA class I and class II types were available, the types were taken from metadata supplied by the sample provider, not from assay-based typing.

In the prospective study, participants were about 18 to 95 years old, resided in approximately 25 geographic areas of the United States, and were enrolled through a virtual design. Cohort assignment in the prospective study relied on participant-reported clinical history from a screening survey and a study questionnaire. Recovered participants in ImmuneRACE Cohort 3 were defined as having two consecutive negative NP/OP PCR tests, clearance from a healthcare professional, or resolution of symptoms. In the prospective study, mobile phlebotomists collected whole blood, serum and a nasopharyngeal or oropharyngeal swab from each participant. Over an approximately 2-month period, participants in the prospective study had the option of providing additional blood draws and questionnaires. Before DNA extraction, blood samples from the prospective study were shipped at room temperature or frozen. Paper-wide results and their limitations: The amount of clinical and demographic metadata varied by source and participant and was provided uncurated.

The CDR3 runs 18 residues from the cysteine to the phenylalanine. CDR3 DNA only is kept here, 54 bases in frame from base 1. Reading the germline V gene gives CDR1 SNHLY and CDR2 FYNNEI. Trimming removed 8 bases from V and 0 bases from J, leaving 26 bases between the germline ends. As to this clone: It lacks a known antigen. No base quality information exists; no much larger clone differs at one position.

The immunoSEQ Assay, a bias-controlled multiplex PCR, was used to amplify TCRbeta CDR3 regions from genomic DNA. As for the authors' bioinformatics: The number of nucleated cells in each sample was estimated by amplification of reference gene primers within the assay. To quantify the absolute abundance of each unique TCRbeta CDR3 rearrangement, sequence reads were collapsed and filtered. For each sample, productive Simpson clonality was calculated as the square root of Simpson's diversity index across productive rearrangements. The source is immuneACCESS, and TCRdb retained only in-frame sequences with V and J called. Part of the clones is not carried over; for the studies checked, unresolved V genes explain less than half of this, and the remainder is unexplained. From that table come the V and J calls and clone size; the DNA was used to work out D and trimming. The sample table shows about 130,000 clones, and over 80% are seen once. The ten largest clones take up more than 15% of the sample.

Sequenced sample: PBMCs or T cells enriched from blood (not recorded which). The chain is assembled from TRBV2 and TRBJ2-7; matching of 6 bases hints at TRBD2 as the D gene. The receptor's source is a young man who had recovered from COVID-19. The CDR3 reads CASQVGPPRAGSSYEQYF. The bases are TGTGCCAGCCAAGTGGGGCCCCCTCGAGCGGGTAGCTCCTACGAGCAGTACTTC.